This T cell receptor (beta chain) is from a study of blood T cell repertoires in COVID-19. Study information: T cells, B-cell-depleted T cells, or PBMCs provided the cDNA or gDNA that served as material.

As processed by the authors: Amplified reference gene primers provided the basis for estimating nucleated cell counts. TCRdb keeps only in-frame clones here, not all; method: immunoSEQ multiplex PCR. V, J and clone size are taken as reported in that table, and D and trimming were inferred from the DNA itself. This table has around 180,000 clones, under 90% appearing once. The specimen sequenced was peripheral blood. This TCR was sampled from a human donor in a cohort sampled during active COVID-19.

The CDR3 reads CASRSDTQETQYF. CDR3 coding DNA: TGTGCCAGCAGATCAGACACACAAGAGACCCAGTACTTC. This chain links TRBV2 with TRBJ2-5; D remains unclear. The CDR3 is made up of 13 amino acids. From germline, CDR1 is SNHLY and CDR2 FYNNEI. V was trimmed by 6 bases and J by 2 bases, leaving 10 bases between them.